The rows below give T cell receptor beta chains drawn from one sample of a study of T cells in Graves' hyperthyroidism and ophthalmopathy. TCRdb processed the multiplex PCR reads anew with MiXCR; each CDR3 protein has one entry. The data show 600,000 or so distinct CDR3 sequences, more than 14% seen once. Sequencing input: blood. Receptor source: a woman in her fifties or sixties with Graves' ophthalmopathy. CDR3s include the opening cysteine and the closing phenylalanine or tryptophan. D genes are given only for firm matches. Not all rows give a size; the values are once, few, many and, for expanded clones, a class.

TRBJ2-7,TRBV25-1,.,TRBD2,15,CASSEMASGRGEQYF,TGTGCCAGCAGTGAAATGGCTAGCGGGAGGGGGGAGCAGTACTTC
TRBJ2-5,TRBV27,many,.,11,CASSNEETQYF,TGTGCCAGCAGTAATGAAGAGACCCAGTACTTC
TRBJ1-1,TRBV28,many,.,15,CASSYSLTVNTEAFF,TGTGCCAGCAGTTACTCATTGACAGTGAACACTGAAGCTTTCTTT
TRBJ1-3,TRBV20-1,.,.,14,CSARAQNSGNTIYF,TGCAGTGCTAGAGCCCAGAACTCTGGAAACACCATATATTTT
TRBJ2-3,TRBV6-1,many,TRBD2,16,CASSRTSGSYTDTQYF,TGTGCCAGCAGCCGCACTAGCGGGAGTTACACAGATACGCAGTATTTT
TRBJ2-1,TRBV19,few,TRBD1,15,CASSVNRGFYNEQFF,TGTGCCAGTAGTGTCAACAGGGGGTTCTACAATGAGCAGTTCTTC
TRBJ1-2,TRBV7-9,.,.,16,CASSQHQDAALNGYTF,TGCGCCAGCAGCCAACACCAGGACGCCGCTTTGAATGGCTACACCTTC
TRBJ2-1,TRBV19,.,.,20,CASSIRPGAQKGLAVDEQFF,TGTGCCAGTAGTATCCGCCCTGGGGCCCAAAAGGGGCTAGCCGTCGATGAGCAGTTCTTC
TRBJ2-3,TRBV20-1,.,TRBD2,18,CSARSIGRTSGGADTQYF,TGCAGTGCTAGATCAATTGGGAGGACTAGCGGGGGCGCAGATACGCAGTATTTT
TRBJ2-1,TRBV20-1,many,TRBD2,14,CSAIPGLAIYEQFF,TGCAGTGCTATACCGGGACTAGCGATCTATGAGCAGTTCTTC
TRBJ2-3,TRBV3-1,many,TRBD2,16,CASSQSLAGGSNTQYF,TGTGCCAGCAGCCAAAGTCTAGCGGGAGGATCGAATACGCAGTATTTT
TRBJ2-1,TRBV24-1,many,TRBD1,16,CATSGGPGQVYNEQFF,TGTGCCACCAGTGGAGGGCCGGGACAGGTCTACAATGAGCAGTTCTTC
TRBJ1-6,TRBV7-2,many,.,14,CASSLAPGGSPLHF,TGTGCCAGCAGCTTAGCCCCCGGCGGCTCACCCCTCCACTTT
TRBJ2-1,TRBV20-1,many,TRBD1,14,CSAPDREWGNEQFF,TGCAGTGCTCCCGACAGGGAGTGGGGCAATGAGCAGTTCTTC
TRBJ1-2,TRBV25-1,.,TRBD1,14,CASRMTGTGYGYTF,TGTGCCAGCAGGATGACAGGGACGGGCTATGGCTACACCTTC
TRBJ1-5,TRBV7-2,few,.,18,CASSPPGWGLNSNQPQHF,TGTGCCAGCAGCCCCCCCGGGTGGGGACTGAATAGCAATCAGCCCCAGCATTTT
TRBJ1-1,TRBV29-1,.,TRBD1,13,CSPGQAGLTEAFF,TGCAGCCCGGGACAGGCCGGTCTCACTGAAGCTTTCTTT
TRBJ1-1,TRBV28,many,.,17,CASSLAGRIIPNTEAFF,TGTGCCAGCAGTTTAGCTGGCAGAATTATCCCAAACACTGAAGCTTTCTTT
TRBJ1-1,TRBV29-1,.,.,13,CSVEGGGDTEAFF,TGCAGCGTTGAAGGGGGAGGGGACACTGAAGCTTTCTTT
TRBJ2-5,TRBV3-1,few,.,15,CASSQAGARGETQYF,TGTGCCAGCAGCCAAGCGGGGGCCCGGGGTGAGACCCAGTACTTC
TRBJ2-1,TRBV12-3/TRBV12-4,few,TRBD2,15,CASSFSGGGYNEQFF,TGTGCCAGCAGTTTTTCTGGCGGGGGGTACAATGAGCAGTTCTTC
TRBJ2-5,TRBV28,many,.,15,CASSSPGRLRETQYF,TGTGCCAGCAGTTCTCCGGGACGACTCAGGGAGACCCAGTACTTC
TRBJ1-1,TRBV10-3,few,.,14,CAIKGSGARGEAFF,TGTGCCATCAAGGGCTCGGGGGCCCGTGGTGAAGCTTTCTTT
TRBJ2-2,TRBV12-3/TRBV12-4,.,.,14,CASSLDRAAGELFF,TGTGCCAGCAGTTTAGACAGGGCAGCCGGGGAGCTGTTTTTT
TRBJ2-7,TRBV19,few,.,17,CASSIGRGGTLSYEQYF,TGTGCCAGTAGTATTGGACGTGGCGGGACCCTCTCCTACGAGCAGTACTTC
TRBJ2-7,TRBV9,many,.,12,CASSGTSYEQYF,TGTGCCAGCAGTGGGACCTCCTACGAGCAGTACTTC
TRBJ1-1,TRBV5-1,.,.,15,CASSSGGEGRTEAFF,TGCGCCAGCAGCTCCGGGGGGGAGGGAAGGACTGAAGCTTTCTTT
TRBJ2-3,TRBV6-5,.,.,15,CASSYYGGSTDTQYF,TGTGCCAGCAGTTACTATGGCGGGAGCACAGATACGCAGTATTTT
TRBJ2-2,TRBV5-1,few,.,13,CASTLGATGELFF,TGCGCCAGCACCCTGGGGGCCACCGGGGAGCTGTTTTTT
TRBJ1-5,TRBV12-3/TRBV12-4,many,.,14,CASSFPGGDQPQHF,TGTGCCAGCAGTTTTCCCGGGGGGGATCAGCCCCAGCATTTT
TRBJ1-4,TRBV5-1,many,TRBD1,15,CASSLGDRVVEKLFF,TGCGCCAGCAGCTTGGGAGACAGGGTCGTCGAAAAACTGTTTTTT
TRBJ2-7,TRBV12-3/TRBV12-4,many,.,14,CASTQDASAYEQYF,TGTGCCAGCACCCAAGACGCCAGCGCCTACGAGCAGTACTTC
TRBJ2-7,TRBV7-3,.,TRBD2,16,CASSFMAGGPMDEQYF,TGTGCCAGCAGCTTTATGGCGGGAGGGCCGATGGACGAGCAGTACTTC
TRBJ2-5,TRBV10-3,many,TRBD2,16,CAISQQTSGVGETQYF,TGTGCCATCTCTCAACAGACTAGCGGGGTGGGAGAGACCCAGTACTTC
TRBJ2-1,TRBV9,many,.,14,CASSVRTGGSEQFF,TGTGCCAGCAGCGTAAGGACCGGGGGCAGTGAGCAGTTCTTC
TRBJ1-4,TRBV5-8,.,.,15,CASSLEGRGGEKLFF,TGTGCCAGCAGCTTGGAGGGGAGAGGTGGCGAAAAACTGTTTTTT
TRBJ2-1,TRBV5-1,many,.,16,CASSPVRLADYNEQFF,TGCGCCAGCAGCCCGGTTAGGCTAGCCGACTACAATGAGCAGTTCTTC
TRBJ2-3,TRBV27,few,TRBD2,16,CATRTSGRFLTDTQYF,TGTGCCACAAGGACTAGCGGGAGGTTTCTGACAGATACGCAGTATTTT
TRBJ2-2,TRBV5-1,many,TRBD1,15,CASSAGQGITGELFF,TGCGCCAGCAGCGCGGGACAGGGTATTACCGGGGAGCTGTTTTTT
TRBJ2-1,TRBV18,few,.,13,CARSAGLNNEQFF,TGTGCCAGATCGGCAGGGCTTAACAATGAGCAGTTCTTC
TRBJ1-5,TRBV2,many,.,17,CASSGIRDISFNQPQHF,TGTGCCAGCAGCGGGATCCGGGACATCTCCTTTAATCAGCCCCAGCATTTT
TRBJ2-2,TRBV10-3,.,TRBD1,14,CAITRDRVAGELFF,TGTGCCATAACCCGGGACAGGGTTGCAGGGGAGCTGTTTTTT
TRBJ2-5,TRBV18,few,.,17,CASSPREAGTAPVTQYF,TGTGCCAGCTCACCACGGGAAGCCGGGACTGCCCCTGTGACCCAGTACTTC
TRBJ2-1,TRBV7-8,.,.,17,CASSLEVAGSSYNEQFF,TGTGCCAGCAGCTTAGAGGTCGCAGGTAGCTCCTACAATGAGCAGTTCTTC
TRBJ1-1,TRBV6-1,many,TRBD1,15,CASSPLTGQNTEAFF,TGTGCCAGCAGTCCCCTGACAGGGCAGAACACTGAAGCTTTCTTT
TRBJ1-1,TRBV11-2,.,.,14,CASSRRSFDTEAFF,TGTGCCAGCAGCCGTCGAAGCTTCGACACTGAAGCTTTCTTT
TRBJ2-3,TRBV28,many,.,18,CASSPWKLQSVPTDTQYF,TGTGCCAGCAGCCCCTGGAAGCTACAGAGTGTCCCCACAGATACGCAGTATTTT
TRBJ1-4,TRBV20-1,.,.,14,CSAEKSLINEKLFF,TGCAGTGCGGAGAAGAGCCTTATTAATGAAAAACTGTTTTTT
TRBJ1-5,TRBV7-8,.,.,16,CASSLLHTQSGQPQHF,TGTGCCAGCAGCTTACTTCACACCCAATCGGGTCAGCCCCAGCATTTT
TRBJ1-1,TRBV20-1,many,.,16,CSARDPSLGSNTEAFF,TGCAGTGCTAGAGATCCTTCTCTGGGCTCGAACACTGAAGCTTTCTTT
TRBJ2-3,TRBV6-2/TRBV6-3,many,.,16,CASRTPTWDWAYTQYF,TGTGCCAGCAGAACACCTACCTGGGACTGGGCTTATACGCAGTATTTT
TRBJ2-2,TRBV20-1,few,.,12,CSARESTGELFF,TGCAGTGCTAGAGAGAGCACCGGGGAGCTGTTTTTT
TRBJ2-5,TRBV28,many,.,14,CASSHGLPGETQYF,TGTGCCAGCAGCCATGGACTCCCGGGGGAGACCCAGTACTTC
TRBJ2-3,TRBV28,many,TRBD2,16,CASSARLAGDTDTQYF,TGTGCCAGCAGTGCCCGCCTAGCGGGAGACACAGATACGCAGTATTTT
TRBJ2-6,TRBV6-2/TRBV6-3,.,.,15,CASRPGTPGANVLTF,TGTGCCAGCAGACCCGGGACACCCGGGGCCAACGTCCTGACTTTC
TRBJ2-2,TRBV19,.,.,12,CASSFRPGELFF,TGTGCCAGTAGCTTTAGGCCCGGGGAGCTGTTTTTT
TRBJ2-1,TRBV6-1,many,TRBD1,16,CASRQEGTGGYNEQFF,TGTGCCAGCCGACAGGAGGGGACAGGGGGGTACAATGAGCAGTTCTTC
TRBJ2-7,TRBV7-9,many,TRBD2,14,CASSLRAGAAEQYF,TGTGCCAGCAGCTTAAGGGCGGGAGCGGCCGAGCAGTACTTC
TRBJ1-2,TRBV28,few,.,13,CASRSPQGSGYTF,TGTGCCAGCAGATCCCCTCAGGGTAGCGGCTACACCTTC
TRBJ2-1,TRBV7-3,few,TRBD2,18,CASSPGPGLAGVDNEQFF,TGTGCCAGCAGCCCCGGACCGGGACTAGCGGGGGTGGACAATGAGCAGTTCTTC